This T cell receptor (beta chain) was sequenced for a study of T cell responses to AZD1222 COVID-19 vaccine. Using immunoSEQ multiplex PCR, the repertoire was profiled, and TCRdb retains in-frame clones only, with some absent. Among 90,000 to 150,000 clones, less than 90% were seen once, and the ten largest hold 2% to 3%. Per germline, CDR1 GTSNPN and CDR2 SVGIG (reference sequence). Trimming stripped 3 bases from V and 10 bases from J, with 18 bases between. This CDR3 has 13 residues. This clone was seen just once. The chain links TRBV30 to TRBJ1-2, with D unresolved. The sequencing used peripheral blood, collected on day 0 of AZD1222 vaccination. The TCR was taken from an adult in good health. The DNA for the CDR3 is TGTGCCTGGAGCGGTTCCGCCCGCCTTTACTACACCTTC. Its protein product is CAWSGSARLYYTF.